A single sample gave rise to the 6 T cell receptor beta chains below, sequenced in a study of somatic mutations in cytotoxic T cells in rheumatoid arthritis. TCRdb's copy holds only in-frame clones and misses some; the assay was immunoSEQ multiplex PCR. Seen here are 15,000 to 20,000 clones, less than 85% observed once, and the top ten hold 21%. The sequenced sample consisted of CD8+ T cells sorted from blood. All receptors derive from a woman aged 55-69 years in good health.

V gene TRBV5-1 combines with J gene TRBJ2-7, with TRBD1 identical over 10 bases. Per the germline V gene, CDR1 is SGHRS and CDR2 is YFSETQ. Trimming cost V 4 bases and J 2 bases; bases outside gene matches: 3. The CDR3 extends over 14 amino acids. The CDR3 region has the DNA TGCGCCAGCAGCCTGACAGGGGGCCCCTACGAGCAGTACTTC. Amino acid sequence: CASSLTGGPYEQYF.

The chain recombines TRBV7-9 with TRBJ2-7, with a possible D match to TRBD1 (6 bases). Germline V gene sequence: CDR1 SEHNR, CDR2 FQNEAQ (reference sequence). The CDR3 totals 17 residues. V lost 1 base and J lost 6, with 22 bases in between. The CDR3: CASSLGFDRLTEREQYF. As DNA, the CDR3 is TGTGCCAGCAGCTTAGGCTTCGACAGGCTCACCGAGCGCGAGCAGTACTTC. The whole variable domain, filled in from reference TRBV7-9 and TRBJ2-7, reads DTGVSQNPRHKITKRGQNVTFRCDPISEHNRLYWYRQTLGQGPEFLTYFQNEAQLEKSRLLSDRFSAERPKGSFSTLEIQRTEQGDSAMYLCASSLGFDRLTEREQYFGPGTRLTVT.

The rearrangement joins TRBV27 to TRBJ2-1, with 11 bases aligning to TRBD1. The V segment lost 4 bases and the J segment 6 bases; nucleotides outside the gene matches: 8. The CDR3 length is 16 residues. The V gene's germline CDR1 is MNHEY and CDR2 SMNVEV (reference sequence). The CDR3 spells CASSYSRTGGINEQFF. The CDR3 DNA reads TGTGCCAGCAGTTATTCCCGGACAGGGGGCATCAATGAGCAGTTCTTC.

The V gene is TRBV6-1, the J gene TRBJ1-5; maybe TRBD1 (5 bases). The ends were cut back, 6 bases at V and 4 bases at J, with 13 bases in the middle. Germline-derived CDR1 and CDR2 are MNHNS and SASEGT. The CDR3 runs 14 residues. Written as DNA, the CDR3 is TGTGCCAGCAGGAATGCAGGGACGAATCAGCCCCAGCATTTT. Protein: CASRNAGTNQPQHF.

In its sample, this clone was seen a few times. V usage is TRBV10-1 and J usage is TRBJ2-7, with D tentatively TRBD1 (6 bases). This CDR3 has 14 amino acids. Germline CDR1 reads WNHNN; CDR2 reads SYGVQD (reference sequence). The V and J ends lost 2 bases and 0 bases respectively, with 8 bases between them. The CDR3 DNA is TGCGCCAGCAGTGAGGTGGACAGCTCCTACGAGCAGTACTTC. It specifies CASSEVDSSYEQYF.

This clone was detected once. The chain carries TRBV18 and TRBJ2-5, with a tentative D call TRBD2 (5 bases). Trimming stripped 3 bases from V and 5 bases from J, with 25 bases between. Germline CDR1 KGHSH, CDR2 LQKENI. CDR3 length equals 18 residues. CDR3 sequence: CASSPVAVLGRLVETQYF. In nucleotides, the CDR3 is TGTGCCAGCTCACCGGTCGCAGTCCTAGGGAGATTAGTGGAGACCCAGTACTTC. The complete variable domain, with remaining parts taken from reference TRBV18 and TRBJ2-5, reads NAGVMQNPRHLVRRRGQEARLRCSPMKGHSHVYWYRQLPEEGLKFMVYLQKENIIDESGMPKERFSAEFPKEGPSILRIQQVVRGDSAAYFCASSPVAVLGRLVETQYFGPGTRLLVL.